This T cell receptor beta chain was identified in a study of a mutant IDH1 vaccine in newly diagnosed glioma. Using immunoSEQ multiplex PCR, the repertoire was profiled, and TCRdb retains in-frame clones only, with some absent. This sample has about 55,000 clones, with around 80% found just once. The CDR3 extends over 15 amino acids. Trimming pared 0 bases from V and 4 bases from J, leaving 13 bases between. Germline values: CDR1 SGHRS, CDR2 YFSETQ. With respect to this clone: Its antigen is unknown.

As to time point: week 23, last vaccination. With topical imiquimod, each dose of the vaccine consisted of 300 ug of mutant IDH1 20-mer peptide. The sequence was collected from a man in his forties or fifties with glioma. The V and J genes are TRBV5-1 and TRBJ1-2; D perhaps matches TRBD1 (6 bases). The sequences come from PBMCs, collected from a glioma patient whose treatment included an IDH1 peptide vaccine. CDR3 region: CASSLEGGVGYGYTF. The CDR3 DNA follows: TGCGCCAGCAGCTTGGAGGGGGGTGTTGGCTATGGCTACACCTTC.